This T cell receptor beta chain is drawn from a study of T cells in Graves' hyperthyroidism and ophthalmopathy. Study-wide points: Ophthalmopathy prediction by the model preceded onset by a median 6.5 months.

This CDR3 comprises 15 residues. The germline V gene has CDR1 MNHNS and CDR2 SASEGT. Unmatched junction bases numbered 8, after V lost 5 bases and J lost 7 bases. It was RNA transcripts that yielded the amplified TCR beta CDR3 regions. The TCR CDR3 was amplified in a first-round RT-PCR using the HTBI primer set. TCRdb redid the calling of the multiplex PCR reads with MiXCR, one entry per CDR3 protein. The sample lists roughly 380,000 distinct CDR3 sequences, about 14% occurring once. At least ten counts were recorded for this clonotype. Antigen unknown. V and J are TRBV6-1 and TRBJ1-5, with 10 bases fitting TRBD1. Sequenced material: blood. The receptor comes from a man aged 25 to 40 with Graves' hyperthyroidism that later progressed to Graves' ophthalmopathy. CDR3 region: CASSYGGTGAQPQHF. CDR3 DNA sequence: TGTGCCAGCAGTTACGGCGGGACAGGGGCACAGCCCCAGCATTTT.